This TCR beta chain originates from a study of T cell clonotyping in hematopoietic cell transplantation. Whole-study results and caveats: Graft donor and pretransplant recipient Inverse Simpson Index values predicted broader posttransplant TCR diversity.

The germline V gene encodes CDR1 SGHAT and CDR2 FQNNGV. V lost 2 bases to trimming and J lost 5 bases, with 18 bases between them. CDR3 length equals 16 residues. To note about this clone: Its target is not known.

Repertoires were generated with immunoSEQ multiplex PCR, while TCRdb's copy carries only in-frame clones and drops some. The sample holds roughly 38,000 clones, approximately 89% seen once. Sequenced sample: peripheral blood mononuclear cells. This rearrangement joins TRBV11-2 to TRBJ1-1, with D possibly TRBD1 on 6 matching bases. This clonotype originated in a woman between 40 and 55 years old in good health. Some clones in this sample may be carry-over from other donors' samples. CDR3 in DNA: TGTGCCAGCAGCTTATCCCCGGGGGAGAGGGGGACTGAAGCTTTCTTT. Translated, it gives CASSLSPGERGTEAFF.